Here is one T cell receptor (beta chain) with its context. Its antigen target is currently unknown. Base quality data are lacking; no much larger clone is found one base away. This specimen belongs to a study of blood T cells in healthy people across ages (dated by TCRdb to 2013 to 2016). For context, the study as a whole: In model experiments, template switching captured about one uniquely barcoded TCR beta cDNA molecule for every two T cells. To avoid experimental bias, donors of different ages were distributed randomly across sequencing lanes. Two additional independent replicas of 1 million unique cDNA reads from the same blood draw were analyzed for two donors (one aged 18 to 30 and one aged 80 or older). Four age groups were formed from the donors: young (average approximately 16 years), middle-aged (around 40), aged (roughly 56) and long-lived (approximately 78). To track age-related changes in TCR beta repertoire diversity, the study relied on deep sequencing normalized with unique cDNA molecular identifiers.

The receptor library was made with 5' RACE. The instrument given in TCRdb is Illumina HiSeq 2500. A second PCR of roughly 7 to 12 cycles was run with a J-beta primer mix and a sample-barcoded 5' primer. A template-switch 5' adaptor carrying 12 random nucleotides introduced a unique molecular identifier onto each TCR beta cDNA molecule. Each sample yielded at least 3 million CDR3-containing paired-end reads. The Mint cDNA synthesis kit, primed by a TRBC-specific oligonucleotide, was used to synthesize first-strand cDNA from all RNA. Following uracil-DNA glycosylase treatment, a first 18-cycle PCR with universal primers M1SS and BC2_uni_R was performed on all cDNA. The paper's data handling went like this. For normalization, 1 million high-quality reads, each with a distinct molecular identifier, were randomly selected from each sample. Reads with shared molecular identifiers were discarded instead of being binned into consensus sequences. CDR3 identification, clonotype clustering and error correction used MiTCR with a Q25 quality threshold and the strictest error-elimination algorithm. A nonparametric unseen species model with Euler transformation was used to estimate a lower bound on total TCR beta diversity. The public reads were reprocessed in TCRdb via fastp at Q25 and MiXCR, keeping in-frame beta chains. Each entry is one CDR3 protein sequence, shown with its most common DNA and genes. What appears here as the V and J calls and clone size reflects TCRdb's work, not the paper's. The sample table shows roughly 800,000 distinct CDR3 sequences, and roughly 64% are seen once. Of the sample, about 20% is held by the ten largest clones.

Points the paper makes about the study in general: Conclusive comparison of naive and antigen-experienced compartments was prevented by the profiling of bulk unsorted PBMCs. As age increased, observed TCR beta diversity per million T cells dropped in a roughly linear way, and a significant reduction was already evident by age roughly 36. A strong correlation was found between observed TCR beta diversity and the percentage of naive T cells measured by flow cytometry. Because donor CMV infection status was unknown, age-related changes in expanded clonotypes were potentially confounded. Estimates of total diversity based on one million sequenced T cells were regarded as lower bounds and as underestimates. The long-lived group showed more naive CD4+ T cells, fewer expanded clones and increased TCR diversity than the aged group, suggesting age selection.

Systemically healthy Caucasian individuals from Russia, some 40 in total and aged roughly 6 to 100 years, were included as donors. About 9.1 milliliters of peripheral blood were collected from each donor into EDTA-treated Vacutainer tubes. Ficoll-Paque density-gradient centrifugation was used to isolate PBMCs, with at least 7 million obtained per sample. Trizol reagent was used to extract total RNA from the PBMCs, yielding at least 5.5 micrograms per sample. For every donor, flow cytometry on a PBMC aliquot measured the percentage of naive CD45RAhigh/CD27high T cells. CDR1 and CDR2 are drawn from the germline V gene: SQVTM, ANQGSEA. Here V drops 6 bases and J drops 4 bases, and the junction holds 13 bases not matched to any gene. The CDR3 sequence holds 16 residues, the cysteine and phenylalanine included. Of the read, only the CDR3 DNA is kept; its 48 bases are in frame from base 1.

The receptor was isolated from a man younger than 40 in good health. The V gene is TRBV29-1 and the J gene is TRBJ2-1, and 9 bases in between align with TRBD1. Sequences were obtained from blood. DNA sequence: TGCAGCGTCATACCCACTGATGGACAGGGGTACAATGAGCAGTTCTTC. The encoded protein is CSVIPTDGQGYNEQFF.